These 29 T cell receptor beta chains came from one sample sequenced in a study of regulatory T cells in long-lasting Graves disease. Both iRepertoire HTBI primers and Arm-PCR of CDR3 regions were used to build the TCR beta libraries. TCRdb re-called the multiplex PCR reads through MiXCR, storing one row per CDR3 protein. The sample lists some 300,000 distinct CDR3 sequences; around 20% were seen once. Time point noted: persistent/refractory GD, antithyroid drugs over 5 years with positive TRAb. The TCR library was made from RNA extracted from PBMCs. Here the sequenced sample was peripheral blood mononuclear cells (PBMCs), taken when the disease was refractory, from a patient treated with antithyroid drugs. The receptors were sampled from a female donor with Graves disease.

This clonotype appeared many times. The CDR3 DNA reads TGTGCCAGCAGCCTAGCCGGACGGAAACTAGAGACCCAGTACTTC. Amino acid sequence: CASSLAGRKLETQYF. The chain employs TRBV11-2 and TRBJ2-5; D may be TRBD2 (5 bases). The CDR3 spans 15 residues. From germline, CDR1 is SGHAT and CDR2 FQNNGV. Trimming took off 5 bases at V and 4 bases at J, with 17 bases between the two ends.

The chain has TRBV6-1 and TRBJ1-4; the match to TRBD1 covers 8 bases. Losses at the gene ends were 7 bases for V and 7 bases for J; bases not matched to a gene: 8. This CDR3 has 14 amino acids. Germline V gene data show CDR1 as MNHNS and CDR2 as SASEGT. Here the CDR3 reads CASIPDRVGEKLFF. The CDR3 DNA sequence: TGTGCCAGCATCCCGGACAGGGTCGGTGAAAAACTGTTTTTT.

This clonotype was observed once. This may be a read error, as it is one base from a much larger clone. This chain uses TRBV18 with TRBJ1-5; D unresolved. Germline CDR1 reads KGHSH; CDR2 reads LQKENI. The CDR3 consists of 13 residues. V was clipped by 2 bases and J by 6 bases, with 8 bases between them. The CDR3 DNA is TGTGCCAGCTCACCAGGGTTCGGTCAGCCCCAGCATTTT. Its protein product is CASSPGFGQPQHF.

The chain combines TRBV29-1 with TRBJ2-7, with D possibly being TRBD2 (5 bases). The V gene's germline CDR1 is SQVTM and CDR2 ANQGSEA. This CDR3 contains 11 residues. V lost 5 bases to trimming and J lost 3 bases, with 8 bases between them. The CDR3 nucleotides read TGCAGCGTTCTCGGGGTCTACGAGCAGTACTTC. This translates into CSVLGVYEQYF.

This clonotype was observed many times. The J gene is TRBJ2-5, the V gene TRBV4-1; TRBD2 agrees at 8 bases. CDR3 size: 16 residues. After removal of 0 bases from V and 2 bases from J, the junction contained 5 bases not matched to a gene. The V gene's germline CDR1 is MGHRA and CDR2 YSYEKL. CDR3 amino acids: CASSQDTSGGQETQYF. DNA of the CDR3: TGCGCCAGCAGCCAAGATACTAGCGGCGGGCAAGAGACCCAGTACTTC.

The gene calls are TRBV15 and TRBJ2-5; 7 positions agree with TRBD2. The DNA matches TRBJ2-7 better at its end, which makes the J call doubtful. Germline lookup yields CDR1 LNHNV and CDR2 YYDKDF (reference sequence). The CDR3 spans 14 residues. The CDR3 DNA is TGTGCCACCAGCGAGACGGGGGGTCCCTACGAGCAGTACTTC. Translation: CATSETGGPYEQYF.

The chain is built from TRBV28 and TRBJ1-2; D unclear. V was clipped by 10 bases and J by 6 bases, with 24 bases between them. Germline V CDR1 and CDR2: MDHEN, SYDVKM. The CDR3 is 15 residues long. The CDR3 region is CATPGPGPRQDGYTF. The DNA of the CDR3 is TGTGCCACCCCCGGGCCCGGGCCGAGGCAGGATGGCTACACCTTC.

In its sample, this clonotype was seen many times. The chain has TRBV28 and TRBJ2-6, with 7 bases that match TRBD1. CDR3 length equals 15 residues. V lost 5 bases, J lost 1 base, and 2 bases stayed unmatched. The germline V gene has CDR1 MDHEN and CDR2 SYDVKM. The CDR3, as DNA: TGTGCCAGCAGTGAGACAGGGTCTGGGGCCAACGTCCTGACTTTC. This sequence encodes CASSETGSGANVLTF. The complete variable domain, with remaining parts taken from reference TRBV28 and TRBJ2-6, reads DVKVTQSSRYLVKRTGEKVFLECVQDMDHENMFWYRQDPGLGLRLIYFSYDVKMKEKGDIPEGYSVSREKKERFSLILESASTNQTSMYLCASSETGSGANVLTFGAGSRLTVL.

This clonotype was picked up a small number of times. This chain uses TRBV30 with TRBJ1-2; maybe TRBD1 (6 bases). Germline CDR1 GTSNPN, CDR2 SVGIG (reference sequence). V dropped 8 bases and J dropped 4 bases, with 14 bases sitting between them. The CDR3 is 12 amino acids. The CDR3 nucleotides are TGTGCCACCTCCGGCAGGGGCTATGGCTACACCTTC. Residues: CATSGRGYGYTF.

CDR3 in DNA: TGCGCCAGCAGCCAAGTTATTCCAGGGAACCAAGAGACCCAGTACTTC. Translated: CASSQVIPGNQETQYF. The chain combines TRBV4-1 with TRBJ2-5, with a possible D match to TRBD1 (5 bases). The CDR3 has 16 amino acids. The germline V gene has CDR1 MGHRA and CDR2 YSYEKL. V was trimmed by 1 base and J by 0 bases, leaving 12 bases between them.

This clonotype came up a few times. Just one base apart from a much larger clone, this may be a read error. The rearrangement uses TRBV6-5 and TRBJ1-1; D ambiguous. V was clipped by 0 bases and J by 2 bases, with 7 bases between them. The CDR3 is made up of 14 amino acids. The germline V gene encodes CDR1 MNHEY and CDR2 SVGAGI. CDR3 sequence (DNA): TGTGCCAGCAGTTACTCGGTCGTAAACACTGAAGCTTTCTTT. This translates into CASSYSVVNTEAFF.

The sample holds many counts of this clonotype. The chain is built from TRBV7-2 and TRBJ1-2; D possibly corresponds to TRBD1 (6 bases). The V gene lost 1 base and the J gene lost 7 bases, with 13 bases spanning the gap. Looked up from germline, CDR1 is SGHTA and CDR2 is FQGNSA. CDR3 length: 14 residues. CDR3 nucleotides: TGTGCCAGCAGCTTAGTTGCAGGGGAAGGTGGCTACACCTTC. This encodes CASSLVAGEGGYTF.

At least ten counts were recorded for this clonotype. V usage is TRBV13 and J usage is TRBJ2-5; no definite D call. Trimming took off 0 bases at V and 2 bases at J, with 4 bases between the two ends. Germline CDR1 PRHDT, CDR2 FYEKMQ (reference sequence). This CDR3 spans 13 amino acids. The CDR3 here is CASSLGMQETQYF. The CDR3 nucleotides read TGTGCCAGCAGCTTAGGGATGCAAGAGACCCAGTACTTC.

The chain carries TRBV27 and TRBJ1-5; the match to TRBD1 covers 9 bases. With 3 bases clipped from V and 5 bases from J, the junction kept 8 bases outside the gene matches. The CDR3 has 16 residues. Germline V gene data show CDR1 as MNHEY and CDR2 as SMNVEV (reference sequence). The CDR3 DNA is TGTGCCAGCAGTTTGTCGGGACAGGGATTAGATCAGCCCCAGCATTTT. It translates to CASSLSGQGLDQPQHF.

This clonotype turned up a few times. V usage is TRBV15 and J usage is TRBJ2-4, with a tentative D call TRBD2 (6 bases). The V end was cut by 0 bases, the J end by 12 bases, with 27 bases between. CDR3 length: 18 amino acids. CDR1 is LNHNV, CDR2 YYDKDF, per germline (reference sequence). CDR3 DNA sequence: TGTGCCACCAGCAGAGATTTGGGGGATACTAGCCCCATCCCGTGTCAGTACTTC. This encodes CATSRDLGDTSPIPCQYF.

Points on this clonotype: This may arise from a read error, as a much more abundant clone is one base away. This chain links TRBV9 with TRBJ2-5; tentative D call: TRBD1 (6 bases). This CDR3 is built from 16 residues. Per germline, CDR1 SGDLS and CDR2 YYNGEE. CDR3: CVSSSAVGTNQETQYF. Here the CDR3 DNA reads TGTGTCAGCAGCTCGGCGGTAGGGACAAATCAAGAGACCCAGTACTTC.

This sequence joins TRBV20-1 and TRBJ2-1, with D unclear. V was shortened by 5 bases and J by 9 bases, with 20 bases between the two germline ends. The CDR3 runs to 14 residues. The germline CDR1 and CDR2 sequences are DFQATT and SNEGSKA (reference sequence). This CDR3 is CSALHELEQVEQFF. The CDR3 bases are TGCAGTGCTCTTCACGAGCTGGAGCAGGTTGAGCAGTTCTTC.

This chain uses TRBV19 with TRBJ2-5; 10 nucleotides align to TRBD2. This CDR3 has 15 amino acids. The germline CDR1 and CDR2 sequences are LNHDA and SQIVND (reference sequence). With 2 bases clipped from V and 5 bases from J, the junction kept 5 bases outside the gene matches. In nucleotides, the CDR3 is TGTGCCAGTAGTATAATAGCGGGAGGAGGTGAGACCCAGTACTTC. This encodes CASSIIAGGGETQYF.

This chain links TRBV19 with TRBJ2-6; 12 nucleotides agree with TRBD2. The CDR3 loop spans 20 amino acids. Germline lookup yields CDR1 LNHDA and CDR2 SQIVND (reference sequence). Trimming at V came to 3 bases and at J to 2 bases, leaving 11 bases not matched to a gene. The CDR3 nucleotides read TGTGCCAGTAGTATCCCCACCAGACTAGCGGGAGACCCTGGGGCCAACGTCCTGACTTTC. Encoded protein: CASSIPTRLAGDPGANVLTF.

The chain links TRBV6-5 to TRBJ1-3; unclear D gene. CDR1 and CDR2 (germline): MNHEY, SVGAGI. The CDR3 has 15 amino acids. V was shortened by 6 bases and J by 0 bases, with 12 bases between the two germline ends. The CDR3 region has the DNA TGTGCCAGCAGCTACGACCGAGACTCTGGAAACACCATATATTTT. The encoded protein is CASSYDRDSGNTIYF.

This clonotype has just a few counts. This chain uses TRBV27 with TRBJ2-7, with 9 nucleotides matching TRBD1. The CDR3 spans 14 residues. Germline lookup yields CDR1 MNHEY and CDR2 SMNVEV (reference sequence). Trimming at V came to 7 bases and at J to 4 bases, leaving 8 bases not matched to a gene. The CDR3 protein is CASKPGQGGYEQYF. The CDR3 DNA reads as TGTGCCAGCAAACCGGGACAGGGTGGGTACGAGCAGTACTTC.

The table lists this clonotype with many counts. J is TRBJ1-2 and V is TRBV12-3 or TRBV12-4; possibly TRBD1 for D (6 bases). CDR3 size: 14 residues. V lost 4 bases and J lost 8, with 17 bases in between. The CDR3 sequence: CASSYQGRGGGYTF. The DNA for the CDR3 is TGTGCCAGCAGTTATCAGGGGCGAGGTGGGGGCTACACCTTC.

The chain combines TRBV9 with TRBJ2-3, with D possibly being TRBD2 (6 bases). Trimming left V 0 bases short and J 5 bases short, with 7 bases between. CDR3 length: 13 amino acids. Germline V gene data show CDR1 as SGDLS and CDR2 as YYNGEE. CDR3 amino acids: CASSVAGEDTQYF. CDR3 bases: TGTGCCAGCAGCGTAGCGGGAGAAGATACGCAGTATTTT.

Concerning this clonotype: Given a much more abundant clone one base away, this may be a read error. This sequence joins TRBV20-1 and TRBJ2-7, with a possible D match to TRBD2 (5 bases). Trimming pared 6 bases from V and 2 bases from J, leaving 14 bases between. The CDR3 is 13 residues long. From germline, CDR1 is DFQATT and CDR2 SNEGSKA (reference sequence). CDR3 nucleotides: TGCAGTGCACCAGGACTGACTCCCTACGAGCAGTACGTC. This encodes CSAPGLTPYEQYV.

This clonotype came up a few times. The V gene is TRBV7-9, the J gene TRBJ1-4; 7 positions agree with TRBD1. V lost 0 bases and J lost 8; bases outside the gene matches: 6. Germline V gives CDR1 SEHNR, CDR2 FQNEAQ (reference sequence). The CDR3 has 15 residues. The CDR3 nucleotides read TGTGCCAGCAGCTTAGCGCAGGGGGGCGGAGAAAAACTGTTTTTT. This sequence encodes CASSLAQGGGEKLFF. The complete variable domain, with remaining parts taken from reference TRBV7-9 and TRBJ1-4, reads DTGVSQNPRHKITKRGQNVTFRCDPISEHNRLYWYRQTLGQGPEFLTYFQNEAQLEKSRLLSDRFSAERPKGSFSTLEIQRTEQGDSAMYLCASSLAQGGGEKLFFGSGTQLSVL.

J is TRBJ1-1 and V is TRBV7-9; 8 bases align to TRBD1. This CDR3 comprises 17 residues. V was clipped by 5 bases and J by 4 bases; unmatched bases: 15. Germline V gives CDR1 SEHNR, CDR2 FQNEAQ (reference sequence). CDR3 protein: CASSPKGDRGSGTEAFF. CDR3 sequence (DNA): TGTGCCAGCAGCCCCAAGGGCGACAGGGGATCGGGCACTGAAGCTTTCTTT. The full variable domain, completed using reference TRBV7-9 and TRBJ1-1, is DTGVSQNPRHKITKRGQNVTFRCDPISEHNRLYWYRQTLGQGPEFLTYFQNEAQLEKSRLLSDRFSAERPKGSFSTLEIQRTEQGDSAMYLCASSPKGDRGSGTEAFFGQGTRLTVV.

In its sample, this clonotype was seen many times. The V call is TRBV24-1, the J call TRBJ2-1; D unresolved. V was shortened by 4 bases and J by 10 bases, with 10 bases between the two germline ends. CDR1 KGHDR and CDR2 SFDVKD come from the germline V gene. The CDR3 spans 12 residues. Written as DNA, the CDR3 is TGTGCCACCAGTGAGCAGACTGCCGAGCAGTTCTTC. Residues: CATSEQTAEQFF.

This rearrangement joins TRBV28 to TRBJ1-1; D possibly corresponds to TRBD1 (6 bases). The CDR3 loop spans 14 amino acids. Looked up from germline, CDR1 is MDHEN and CDR2 is SYDVKM. The V end lost 8 bases, the J end lost 3 bases, and 16 bases lay between the germline ends. The CDR3 reads CASSWDTRHTEAFF. The CDR3 DNA sequence: TGTGCCAGCTCTTGGGACACCCGACACACTGAAGCTTTCTTT. Using reference TRBV28 and TRBJ1-1 for the parts outside the CDR3, the full variable domain is DVKVTQSSRYLVKRTGEKVFLECVQDMDHENMFWYRQDPGLGLRLIYFSYDVKMKEKGDIPEGYSVSREKKERFSLILESASTNQTSMYLCASSWDTRHTEAFFGQGTRLTVV.

Only a few counts were recorded for this clonotype. The J gene is TRBJ2-1, the V gene TRBV11-2; no clear D. Between the trimmed V and J ends, which lost 5 bases and 3 bases, there was a span of 14 bases. Per germline, CDR1 SGHAT and CDR2 FQNNGV. The CDR3 spans 15 residues. The CDR3: CASSLDHLGYNEQFF. CDR3 in DNA: TGTGCCAGCAGCCTTGACCACCTGGGCTACAATGAGCAGTTCTTC.